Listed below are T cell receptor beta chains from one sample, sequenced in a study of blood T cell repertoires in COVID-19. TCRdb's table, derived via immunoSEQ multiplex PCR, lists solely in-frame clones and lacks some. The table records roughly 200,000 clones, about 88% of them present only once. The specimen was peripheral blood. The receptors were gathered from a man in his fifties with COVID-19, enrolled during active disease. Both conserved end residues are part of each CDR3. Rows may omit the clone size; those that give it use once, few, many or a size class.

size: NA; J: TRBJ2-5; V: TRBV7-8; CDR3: CASSGPSGEETQYF
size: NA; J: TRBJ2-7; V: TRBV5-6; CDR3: CASSFGLAGGTYEQYF
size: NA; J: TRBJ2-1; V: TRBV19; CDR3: CASSIGWDRVNNEQFF
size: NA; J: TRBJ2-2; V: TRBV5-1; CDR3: CASSLLQNTGELFF
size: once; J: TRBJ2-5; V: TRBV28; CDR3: CASSSSGGSGETQYF
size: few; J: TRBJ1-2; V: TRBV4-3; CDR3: CASSQAGTGGVGYTF
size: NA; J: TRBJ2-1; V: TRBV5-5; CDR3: CASSLTTSSYNEQFF
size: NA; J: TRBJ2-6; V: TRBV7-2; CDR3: CASSLSEGWAGANVLTF
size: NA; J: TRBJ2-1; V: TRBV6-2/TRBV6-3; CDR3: CASSPPWGGEHNEQFF
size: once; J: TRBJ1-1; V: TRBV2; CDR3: CASSLWTGRFEAFF
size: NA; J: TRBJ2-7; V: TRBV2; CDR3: CASSLLTGGPYEQYF
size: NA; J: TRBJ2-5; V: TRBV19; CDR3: CASSIGGAEETQYF
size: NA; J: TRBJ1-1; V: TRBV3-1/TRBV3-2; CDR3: CASSPGHMNTEAFF
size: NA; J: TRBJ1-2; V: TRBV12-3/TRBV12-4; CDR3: CASSQGVVGYTF
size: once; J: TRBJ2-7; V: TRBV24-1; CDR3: CATSDTMDRTGGEQYF
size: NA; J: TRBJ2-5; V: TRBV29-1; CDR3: CSVYAAGLQETQYF
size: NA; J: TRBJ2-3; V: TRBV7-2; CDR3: CASSFRSADTQYF
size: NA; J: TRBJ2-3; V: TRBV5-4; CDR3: CASSPGTGSTDTQYF
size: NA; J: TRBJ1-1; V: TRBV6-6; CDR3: CASSPPQGWDTEAFF
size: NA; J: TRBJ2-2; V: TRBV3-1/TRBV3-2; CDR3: CASSPWTSGGLETGELFF
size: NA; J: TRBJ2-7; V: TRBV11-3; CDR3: CASSPTPGESSEQYF
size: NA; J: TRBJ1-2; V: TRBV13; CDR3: CASSLAGKGMGYGYTF
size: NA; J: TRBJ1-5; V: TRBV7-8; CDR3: CASTTGSVLWPQHF
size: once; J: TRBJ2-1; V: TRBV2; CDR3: CASNAEPSSYNEQFF
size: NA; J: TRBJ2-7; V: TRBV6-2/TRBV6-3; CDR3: CASSGLAGTGLEQYF
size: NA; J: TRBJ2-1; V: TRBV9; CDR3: CASSVGGGLADNEQFF
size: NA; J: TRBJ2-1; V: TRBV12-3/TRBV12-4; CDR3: CASNQPGRVEQFF
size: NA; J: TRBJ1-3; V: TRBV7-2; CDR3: CASSLHTANSGNTIYF
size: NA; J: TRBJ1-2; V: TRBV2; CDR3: CASSEWAGGGYTF
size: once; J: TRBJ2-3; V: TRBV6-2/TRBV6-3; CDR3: CASSYSQGRTSTDTQYF
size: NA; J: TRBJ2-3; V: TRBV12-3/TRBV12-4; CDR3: CASSPPREPQYF
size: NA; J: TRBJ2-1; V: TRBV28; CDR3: CASSLPGTGSYEQFF
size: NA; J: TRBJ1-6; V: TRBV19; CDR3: CAHLGTSAASNSPLHF
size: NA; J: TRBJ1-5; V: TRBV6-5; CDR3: CATRAAGNQPQHF
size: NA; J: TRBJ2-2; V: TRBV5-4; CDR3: CASSLARGRDTGELFF
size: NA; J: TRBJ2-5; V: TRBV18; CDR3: CASSPFGGGRETQYF
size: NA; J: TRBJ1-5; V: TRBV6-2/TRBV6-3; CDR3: CASSSQGAGSGRNQPQHF
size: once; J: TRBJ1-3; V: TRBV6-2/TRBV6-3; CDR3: CASSYRTGNGNTIYF
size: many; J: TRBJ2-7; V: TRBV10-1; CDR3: CASSEDRGYEQYF
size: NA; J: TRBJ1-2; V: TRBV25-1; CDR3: CASRVQGGIAYTF
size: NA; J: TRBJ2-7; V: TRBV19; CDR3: CASSTVYPSGPYEQYF
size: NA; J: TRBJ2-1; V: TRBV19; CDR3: CASSIRGLVLFF
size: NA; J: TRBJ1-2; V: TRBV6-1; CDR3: CASSEFPGGYTF
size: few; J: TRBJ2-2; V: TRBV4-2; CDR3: CASSQVVGGNTGELFF